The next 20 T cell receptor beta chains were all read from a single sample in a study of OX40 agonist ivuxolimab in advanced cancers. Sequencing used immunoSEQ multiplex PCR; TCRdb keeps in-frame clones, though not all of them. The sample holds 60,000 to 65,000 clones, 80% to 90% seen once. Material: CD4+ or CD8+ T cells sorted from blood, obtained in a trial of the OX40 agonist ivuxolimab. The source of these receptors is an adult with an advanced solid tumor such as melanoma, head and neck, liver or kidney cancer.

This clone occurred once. CDR3 sequence reads: CASKIGQGASPLNEQFF. CDR3 nucleotides: TGTGCCAGCAAGATAGGACAGGGGGCATCCCCATTAAATGAGCAGTTCTTC. The chain employs TRBV2 and TRBJ2-1; 11 nucleotides align to TRBD1. Germline lookup yields CDR1 SNHLY and CDR2 FYNNEI. There are 17 residues in the CDR3. The J segment lost 7 bases and the V segment lost 7 bases, leaving 15 bases of the junction unmatched.

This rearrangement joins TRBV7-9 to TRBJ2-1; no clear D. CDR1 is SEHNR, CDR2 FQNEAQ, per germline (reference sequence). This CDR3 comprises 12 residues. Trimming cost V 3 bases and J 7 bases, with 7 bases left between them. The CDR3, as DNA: TGTGCCAGCAGCTTGGAGAGGAATGAGCAGTTCTTC. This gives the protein CASSLERNEQFF.

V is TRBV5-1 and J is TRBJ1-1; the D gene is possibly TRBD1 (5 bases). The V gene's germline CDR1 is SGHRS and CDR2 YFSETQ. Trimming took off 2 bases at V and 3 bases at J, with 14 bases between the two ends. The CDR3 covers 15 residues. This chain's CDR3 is CASSFSRVMDTEAFF. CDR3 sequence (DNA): TGCGCCAGCAGCTTTAGCAGGGTGATGGACACTGAAGCTTTCTTT. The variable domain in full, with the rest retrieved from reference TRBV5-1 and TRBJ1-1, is KAGVTQTPRYLIKTRGQQVTLSCSPISGHRSVSWYQQTPGQGLQFLFEYFSETQRNKGNFPGRFSGRQFSNSRSEMNVSTLELGDSALYLCASSFSRVMDTEAFFGQGTRLTVV.

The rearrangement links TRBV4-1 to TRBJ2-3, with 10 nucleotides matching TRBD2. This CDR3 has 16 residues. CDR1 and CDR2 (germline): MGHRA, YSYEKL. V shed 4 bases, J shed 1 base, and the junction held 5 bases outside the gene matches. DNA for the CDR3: TGCGCCAGCAGCCTCTTAGCGGGAGGAGGCACAGATACGCAGTATTTT. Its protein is CASSLLAGGGTDTQYF.

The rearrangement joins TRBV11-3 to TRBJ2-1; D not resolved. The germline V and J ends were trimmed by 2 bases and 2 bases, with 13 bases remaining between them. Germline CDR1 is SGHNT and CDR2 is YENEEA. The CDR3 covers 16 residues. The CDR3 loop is CASSLRFYPPYNEQFF. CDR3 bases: TGTGCCAGCAGCTTACGTTTCTATCCCCCCTACAATGAGCAGTTCTTC.

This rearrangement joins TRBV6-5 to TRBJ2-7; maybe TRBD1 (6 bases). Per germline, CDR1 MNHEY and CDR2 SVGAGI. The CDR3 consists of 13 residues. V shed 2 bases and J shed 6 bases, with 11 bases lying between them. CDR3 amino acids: CASSYGTPVEQYF. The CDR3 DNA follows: TGTGCCAGCAGTTACGGGACACCAGTCGAGCAGTACTTC.

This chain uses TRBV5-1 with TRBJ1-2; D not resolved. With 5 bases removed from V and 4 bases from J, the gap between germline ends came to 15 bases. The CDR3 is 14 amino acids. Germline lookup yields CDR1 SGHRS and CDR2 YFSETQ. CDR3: CASSILSGGYGYTF. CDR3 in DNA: TGCGCCAGCAGTATCTTATCGGGAGGCTATGGCTACACCTTC.

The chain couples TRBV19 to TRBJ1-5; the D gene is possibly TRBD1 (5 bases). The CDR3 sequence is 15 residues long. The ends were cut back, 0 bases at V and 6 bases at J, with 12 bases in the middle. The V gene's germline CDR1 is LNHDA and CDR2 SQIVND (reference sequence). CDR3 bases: TGTGCCAGTAGTATAGACAGGGCGTCGGGTCAGCCCCAGCATTTT. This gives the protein CASSIDRASGQPQHF.

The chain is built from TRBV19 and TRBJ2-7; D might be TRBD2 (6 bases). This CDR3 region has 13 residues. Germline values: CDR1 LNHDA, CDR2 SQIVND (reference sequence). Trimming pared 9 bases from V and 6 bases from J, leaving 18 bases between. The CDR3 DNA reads TGTGCCAGCTGGGACTTTCGGTCCCGCGAGCAGTACTTC. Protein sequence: CASWDFRSREQYF. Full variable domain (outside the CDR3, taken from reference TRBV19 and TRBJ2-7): DGGITQSPKYLFRKEGQNVTLSCEQNLNHDAMYWYRQDPGQGLRLIYYSQIVNDFQKGDIAEGYSVSREKKESFPLTVTSAQKNPTAFYLCASWDFRSREQYFGPGTRLTVT.

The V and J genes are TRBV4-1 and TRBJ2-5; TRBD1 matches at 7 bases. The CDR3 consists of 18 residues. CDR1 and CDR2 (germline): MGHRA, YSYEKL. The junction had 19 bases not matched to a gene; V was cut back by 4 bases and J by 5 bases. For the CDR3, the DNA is TGCGCCAGCAGCCCTAGGCCGTACGAACGACAGGGTGGGGAGACCCAGTACTTC. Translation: CASSPRPYERQGGETQYF.

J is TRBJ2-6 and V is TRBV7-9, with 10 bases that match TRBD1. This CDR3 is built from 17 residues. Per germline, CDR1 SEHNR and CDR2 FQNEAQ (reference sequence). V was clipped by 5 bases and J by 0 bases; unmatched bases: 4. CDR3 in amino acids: CASSKDRGSSGANVLTF. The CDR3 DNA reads TGTGCCAGCAGCAAGGACAGGGGGAGCTCTGGGGCCAACGTCCTGACTTTC.

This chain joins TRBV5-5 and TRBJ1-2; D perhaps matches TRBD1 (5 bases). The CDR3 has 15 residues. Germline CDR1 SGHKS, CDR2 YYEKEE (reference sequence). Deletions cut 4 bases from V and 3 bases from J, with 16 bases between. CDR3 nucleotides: TGTGCCAGCAGCACTGCCGGGACGAACTACTATGGCTACACCTTC. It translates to CASSTAGTNYYGYTF.

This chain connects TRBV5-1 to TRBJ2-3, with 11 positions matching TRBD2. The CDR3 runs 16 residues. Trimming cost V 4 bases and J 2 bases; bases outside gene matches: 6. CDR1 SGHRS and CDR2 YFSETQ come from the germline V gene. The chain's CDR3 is CASSPLAGALTDTQYF. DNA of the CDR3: TGCGCCAGCAGCCCACTAGCGGGGGCGCTCACAGATACGCAGTATTTT.

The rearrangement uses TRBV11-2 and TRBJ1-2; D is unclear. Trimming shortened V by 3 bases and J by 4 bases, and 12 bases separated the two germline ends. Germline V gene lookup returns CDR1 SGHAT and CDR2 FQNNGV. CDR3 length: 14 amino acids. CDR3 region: CASSLDAWGYGYTF. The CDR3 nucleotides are TGTGCCAGCAGCTTGGATGCCTGGGGCTATGGCTACACCTTC.

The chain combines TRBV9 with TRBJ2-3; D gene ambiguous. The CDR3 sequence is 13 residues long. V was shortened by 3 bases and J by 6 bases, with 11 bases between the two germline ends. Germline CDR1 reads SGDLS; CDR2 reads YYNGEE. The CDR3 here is CASSAEFWDTQYF. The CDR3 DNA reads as TGTGCCAGCAGCGCAGAGTTTTGGGATACGCAGTATTTT.

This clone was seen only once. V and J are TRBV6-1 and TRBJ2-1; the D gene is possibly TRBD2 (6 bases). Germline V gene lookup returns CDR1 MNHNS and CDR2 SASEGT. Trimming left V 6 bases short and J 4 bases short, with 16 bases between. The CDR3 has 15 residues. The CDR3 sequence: CASRSQEGLYNEQFF. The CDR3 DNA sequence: TGTGCCAGCAGGTCACAGGAGGGGCTTTACAATGAGCAGTTCTTC.

CDR3 protein: CASSRGQERDNEQFF. CDR3 DNA sequence: TGTGCCAGTAGTAGAGGACAGGAAAGGGACAATGAGCAGTTCTTC. This chain uses TRBV19 with TRBJ2-1; 7 bases fit TRBD1. In germline, CDR1 is LNHDA, CDR2 SQIVND (reference sequence). J gave up 5 bases and V 4 bases, and 8 bases lay outside the gene matches. This CDR3 is 15 amino acids long.

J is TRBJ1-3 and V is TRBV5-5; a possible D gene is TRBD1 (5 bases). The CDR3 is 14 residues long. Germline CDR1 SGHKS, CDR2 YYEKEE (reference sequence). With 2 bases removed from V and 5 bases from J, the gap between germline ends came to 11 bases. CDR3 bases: TGTGCCAGCAGCTTTGGAGGGGCCCGAAACACCATATATTTT. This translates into CASSFGGARNTIYF.

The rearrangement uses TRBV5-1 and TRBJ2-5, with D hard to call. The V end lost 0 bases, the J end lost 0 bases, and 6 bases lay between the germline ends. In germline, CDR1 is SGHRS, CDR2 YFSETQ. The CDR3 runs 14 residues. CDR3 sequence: CASSLGSYQETQYF. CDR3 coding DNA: TGCGCCAGCAGCTTGGGCTCGTACCAAGAGACCCAGTACTTC.

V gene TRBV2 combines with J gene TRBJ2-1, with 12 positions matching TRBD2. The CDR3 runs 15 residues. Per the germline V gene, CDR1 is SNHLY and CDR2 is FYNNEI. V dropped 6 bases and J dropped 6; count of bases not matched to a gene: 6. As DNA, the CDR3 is TGTGCCAGCAGGCTGACTAGCGGGAGCCGCAATGAGCAGTTCTTC. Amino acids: CASRLTSGSRNEQFF.